These 9 T cell receptor beta chains came from one sample sequenced in a study of cytomegalovirus exposure and HLA in healthy donors. Primers for the PCR totalled 60 Vbeta and 13 Jbeta. Using immunoSEQ multiplex PCR, the repertoire was profiled, and TCRdb retains in-frame clones only, with some absent. The sample includes roughly 130,000 clones, 75% to 90% seen only once; the top ten take 1%. The specimen sequenced was PBMCs. The receptors shown here come from a man aged 40-49 years in good health and CMV-seronegative.

J is TRBJ1-1 and V is TRBV6-5; D may be TRBD1 (5 bases). Germline lookup yields CDR1 MNHEY and CDR2 SVGAGI. Trimming took off 8 bases at V and 3 bases at J, with 13 bases between the two ends. This CDR3 contains 13 residues. Here the CDR3 DNA reads TGTGCCAGCGCAAATCGGGGGGACACTGAAGCTTTCTTT. The encoded protein is CASANRGDTEAFF.

The chain has TRBV5-6 and TRBJ2-5; D gene uncertain. V was shortened by 2 bases and J by 3 bases, with 2 bases between the two germline ends. This CDR3 comprises 11 residues. CDR1 is SGHDT, CDR2 YYEEEE, per germline. CDR3 bases: TGTGCCAGCAGCTTCGAAGAGACCCAGTACTTC. Its translation: CASSFEETQYF.

For this clone: Distinct nucleotide sequences in the sample also encode this CDR3. The chain has TRBV7-3 and TRBJ2-3; 9 bases are a match to TRBD2. Per the germline V gene, CDR1 is SGHTA and CDR2 is FQGTGA. This CDR3 region has 14 residues. V dropped 2 bases and J dropped 3; count of bases not matched to a gene: 0. CDR3 residues: CASSLAGGTDTQYF. CDR3 sequence (DNA): TGTGCCAGCAGCTTAGCGGGAGGGACAGATACGCAGTATTTT.

This chain links TRBV21-1 with TRBJ2-7; TRBD2 was called by the table and not checked on the DNA. TRBV21-1 is marked as a pseudogene. The CDR3 has 15 amino acids. In DNA, the CDR3 is TGTGCCAGCAGCACCCTTGCGGGAGGGCCTTTCGAGCAGTACTTC. Amino acids: CASSTLAGGPFEQYF.

The chain has TRBV5-1 and TRBJ2-1; 10 bases are shared with TRBD2. The germline gives CDR1 SGHRS, CDR2 YFSETQ. The CDR3 runs to 16 residues. The ends lost 0 bases at V and 7 bases at J; junction bases unmatched: 7. The CDR3 spells CASSLGSSGSINEQFF. The CDR3 DNA is TGCGCCAGCAGCTTGGGGTCTAGCGGGAGTATTAATGAGCAGTTCTTC. The variable domain in full, with the rest retrieved from reference TRBV5-1 and TRBJ2-1, is KAGVTQTPRYLIKTRGQQVTLSCSPISGHRSVSWYQQTPGQGLQFLFEYFSETQRNKGNFPGRFSGRQFSNSRSEMNVSTLELGDSALYLCASSLGSSGSINEQFFGPGTRLTVL.

The chain is built from TRBV7-6 and TRBJ2-7; 10 nucleotides match TRBD1. Germline V CDR1 and CDR2: SGHVS, FNYEAQ. Trimming cost V 2 bases and J 6 bases; bases outside gene matches: 4. This CDR3 is 14 amino acids long. CDR3 sequence reads: CASSLTGTGAEQYF. CDR3 DNA sequence: TGTGCCAGCAGCTTAACCGGGACAGGGGCCGAGCAGTACTTC.

The genes are TRBV5-1 and TRBJ1-1; D is undetermined. Trimming shortened V by 0 bases and J by 1 base, and 7 bases separated the two germline ends. Germline V CDR1 and CDR2: SGHRS, YFSETQ. The CDR3 spans 14 residues. The CDR3 bases are TGCGCCAGCAGCTTGGGAACAGCGAACACTGAAGCTTTCTTT. It is translated as CASSLGTANTEAFF.

This clone was observed once. The chain uses TRBV6-5 and TRBJ1-2; a possible D gene is TRBD1 (6 bases). This CDR3 contains 14 residues. CDR1 and CDR2 (germline): MNHEY, SVGAGI. V lost 4 bases, J lost 4 bases, and 13 bases lay in between. CDR3 DNA sequence: TGTGCCAGCAGTTCCACCGGGACAACCTATGGCTACACCTTC. Translated: CASSSTGTTYGYTF.

The chain carries TRBV19 and TRBJ1-5; perhaps TRBD1 as D (5 bases). This CDR3 spans 14 amino acids. The germline V gene encodes CDR1 LNHDA and CDR2 SQIVND (reference sequence). Trimming took off 1 base at V and 5 bases at J, with 9 bases between the two ends. CDR3 coding DNA: TGTGCCAGTAGTATAGGCAGGGATCATCAGCCCCAGCATTTT. This sequence encodes CASSIGRDHQPQHF.